This is a list of T cell receptor beta chains from one sample in a study of graft-versus-host responses after intestinal transplantation. Some clones are missing from TCRdb's copy, which holds only in-frame ones; the method was immunoSEQ multiplex PCR. The data show about 98,000 clones, roughly 83% seen once. Sequencing was performed on PBMCs, taken 255 days after intestinal transplant. The receptor source for this set is a human patient who received an intestinal transplant, so some T cells may come from the graft donor. Each CDR3 is given with its conserved first and last residue.

v_gene	j_gene	CDR3aa
TRBV27	TRBJ1-4	CASSLVGQGATNEKLFF
TRBV2	TRBJ2-5	CASSGSRQGRGETQYF
TRBV19	TRBJ1-5	CASSLGDRLQPQHF
TRBV4-2	TRBJ2-7	CASSRLVFQRGGTEQYF
TRBV6-1	TRBJ2-7	CASRVTGTSYEQYF
TRBV4-1	TRBJ1-2	CASSQEKGGYGYTF
TRBV13	TRBJ2-1	CASSLPPRAGEQFF
TRBV7-2	TRBJ2-5	CASSLGRGGAKQETQYF
TRBV4-2	TRBJ1-1	CASSQDAGVEAFF
TRBV5-1	TRBJ2-1	CASSLEPVHNEQFF
TRBV6-5	TRBJ1-1	CALGHPNTEAFF
TRBV27	TRBJ1-3	CASSLWAGGAAGNTIYF
TRBV5-1	TRBJ2-5	CASSLVSRSIQGETQYF
TRBV30	TRBJ2-5	CAWSGLGGETQYF
TRBV5-1	TRBJ2-5	CASSWGTSQETQYF
TRBV9	TRBJ1-3	CASSPSTEAGNTIYF
TRBV11-2	TRBJ2-1	CASSFSTNEQFF
TRBV27	TRBJ2-3	CASRLDRGRPDTQYF
TRBV28	TRBJ2-7	CASIPGTRTYEQYF
TRBV6-1	TRBJ1-2	CASSELEGQGNYGYTF
TRBV18	TRBJ1-6	CASSPWTGVSPLHF
TRBV28	TRBJ1-2	CASSSQSSGYTF
TRBV7-9	TRBJ2-2	CASSLARLAANRNTGELFF
TRBV7-6	TRBJ2-3	CASSLREGPTDTQYF
TRBV9	TRBJ2-6	CASSVVGEVGANVLTF
TRBV7-9	TRBJ2-1	CASSTHRLEQFF
TRBV28	.	CASSFEGFYEQYF
TRBV18	TRBJ1-5	CASSSGQIGHQPQHF
TRBV6-1	TRBJ2-7	CASREPVGEQYF
TRBV5-1	TRBJ1-5	CASSLDPIGGVQPQHF
TRBV28	TRBJ1-5	CASSLWGQGGSNQPQHF
TRBV4-1	TRBJ2-7	CASSQRDTFYEQYF
TRBV6-5	TRBJ2-4	CASSVRSEGHIQYF
TRBV28	TRBJ2-7	CASSLKAPLSYEQYF
TRBV5-1	TRBJ2-7	CASSATGGGASYEQYF
TRBV6-5	TRBJ2-7	CASSGGQSTYEQYF
TRBV27	TRBJ2-5	CASSPTGGSETQYF
TRBV5-6	TRBJ2-5	CASSLGQRRWETQYF
TRBV7-2	TRBJ2-3	CASNPSGGGADTQYF
TRBV19	TRBJ2-1	CASSTGQGINYNEQFF
TRBV6-5	TRBJ2-1	CASRPGTSGGNEQFF
TRBV7-2	TRBJ1-2	CASSLGGQGANGYTF
TRBV5-6	TRBJ1-5	CASSLYTGDQPQHF
TRBV28	TRBJ2-3	CASSLVEPDTQYF
TRBV6-1	TRBJ1-2	CASSEALWGNYGYTF